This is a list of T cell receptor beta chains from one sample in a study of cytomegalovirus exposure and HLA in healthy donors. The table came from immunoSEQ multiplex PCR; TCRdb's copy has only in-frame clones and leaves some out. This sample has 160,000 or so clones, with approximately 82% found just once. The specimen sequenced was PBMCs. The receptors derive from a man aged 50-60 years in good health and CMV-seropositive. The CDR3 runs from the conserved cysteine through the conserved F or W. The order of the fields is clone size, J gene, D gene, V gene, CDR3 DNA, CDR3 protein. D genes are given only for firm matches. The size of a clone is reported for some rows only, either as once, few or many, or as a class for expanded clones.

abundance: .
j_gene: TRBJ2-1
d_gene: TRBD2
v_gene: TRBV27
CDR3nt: TGTGCCAGCAGTTCAATCCCTACGGCGGGAGGGCCGTATGAGCAGTTCTTC
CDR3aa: CASSSIPTAGGPYEQFF

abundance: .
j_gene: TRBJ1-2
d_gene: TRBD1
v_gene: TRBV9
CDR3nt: TGTGCCAGCAGCGTTGGGACAGGAGAGGGCTATGGCTACACCTTC
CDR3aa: CASSVGTGEGYGYTF

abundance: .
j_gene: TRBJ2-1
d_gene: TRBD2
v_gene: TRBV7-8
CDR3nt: TGTGCCAGCAGCTACATGACTAGCGCCGAGCAGTTCTTC
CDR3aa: CASSYMTSAEQFF

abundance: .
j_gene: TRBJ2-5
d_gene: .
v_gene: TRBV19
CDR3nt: TGTGCCAGTAGTCCGGGGCAAGAGACCCAGTACTTC
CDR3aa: CASSPGQETQYF

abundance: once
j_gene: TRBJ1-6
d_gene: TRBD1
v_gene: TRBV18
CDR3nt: TGTGCCAGCTCACCGCAACCCCCAGACAGGGATGATTCACCCCTCCACTTT
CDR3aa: CASSPQPPDRDDSPLHF

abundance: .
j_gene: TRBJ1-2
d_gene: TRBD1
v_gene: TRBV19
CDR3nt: TGTGCCAGTAGTATCTCGGGACAGGGGTACGGCTACACCTTC
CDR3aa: CASSISGQGYGYTF

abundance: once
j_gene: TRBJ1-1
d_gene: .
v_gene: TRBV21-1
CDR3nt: TGTGCCAGCACCCCGGGACAGGCCCATAAACCACTGAACACTGAAGCTTTCTTT
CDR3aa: CASTPGQAHKPLNTEAFF

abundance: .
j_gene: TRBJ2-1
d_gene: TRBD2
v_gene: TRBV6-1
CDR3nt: TGTGCCAGCAGTGGGGGGACTAGCGGTAACAATGAGCAGTTCTTC
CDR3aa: CASSGGTSGNNEQFF

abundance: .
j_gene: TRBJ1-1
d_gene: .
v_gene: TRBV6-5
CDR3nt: TGTGCCAGCAGTTACTCGCAGGGTGGAACTGAAGCTTTCTTT
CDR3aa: CASSYSQGGTEAFF

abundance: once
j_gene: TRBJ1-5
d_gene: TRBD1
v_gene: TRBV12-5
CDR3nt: TGTGCTAGTGGTTTAGGGGACAGGGGTGGCCATCAGCCCCAGCATTTT
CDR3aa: CASGLGDRGGHQPQHF

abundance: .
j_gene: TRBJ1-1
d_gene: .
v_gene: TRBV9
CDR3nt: TGTGCCAGCAGCGCCCAAACAGGGTTGAACACTGAAGCTTTCTTT
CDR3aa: CASSAQTGLNTEAFF

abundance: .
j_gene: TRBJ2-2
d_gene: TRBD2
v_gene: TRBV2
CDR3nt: TGTGCCAGCAGACGAGGACTAGCGGCGAACACCGGGGAGCTGTTTTTT
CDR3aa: CASRRGLAANTGELFF

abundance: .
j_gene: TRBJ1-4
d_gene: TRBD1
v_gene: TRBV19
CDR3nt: TGTGCCAGTAGTATGCAGGGACAGGGGAGTGAAAAACTGTTTTTT
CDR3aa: CASSMQGQGSEKLFF

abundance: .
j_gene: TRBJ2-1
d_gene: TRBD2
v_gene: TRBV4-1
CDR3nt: TGCGCCAGCAGCCAAAAAACAGGGCCCGGCCTTCGAATAGCGGGGAATGAGCAGTTCTTC
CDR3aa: CASSQKTGPGLRIAGNEQFF

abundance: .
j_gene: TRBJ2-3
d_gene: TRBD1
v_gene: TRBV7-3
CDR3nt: TGTGCCAGCAGCTTACGGGGACAGGGTTCCGTTCCCGATACGCAGTATTTT
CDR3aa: CASSLRGQGSVPDTQYF

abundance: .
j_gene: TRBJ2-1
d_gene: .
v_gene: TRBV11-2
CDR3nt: TGTGCCAGCAGCTTGCGACAGATCTCCTACAATGAGCAGTTCTTC
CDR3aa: CASSLRQISYNEQFF

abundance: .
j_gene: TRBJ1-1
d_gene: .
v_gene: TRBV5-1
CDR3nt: TGCGCCAGTGGGGGGATTAACACTGAAGCTTTCTTT
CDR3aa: CASGGINTEAFF

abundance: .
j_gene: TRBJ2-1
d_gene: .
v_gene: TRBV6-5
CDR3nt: TGTGCCAGCAGTTACTGGCAGGGTACAAGCAATGAGCAGTTCTTC
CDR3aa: CASSYWQGTSNEQFF

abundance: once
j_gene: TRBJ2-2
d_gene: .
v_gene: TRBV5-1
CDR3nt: TGCGCCAGCACAACGGACGCGGGCACCGGGGAGCTGTTTTTT
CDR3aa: CASTTDAGTGELFF

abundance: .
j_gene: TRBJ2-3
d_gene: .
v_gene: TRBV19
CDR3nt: TGTGCCAGTAGTATAGGGGGACTGCTTTACACAGATACGCAGTATTTT
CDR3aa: CASSIGGLLYTDTQYF

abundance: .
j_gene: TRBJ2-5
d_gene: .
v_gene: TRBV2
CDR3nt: TGTGCCAGCACCCTAGCGTCAGAGACCCAGTACTTC
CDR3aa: CASTLASETQYF

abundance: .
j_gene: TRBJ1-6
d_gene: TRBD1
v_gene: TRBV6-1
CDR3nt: TGTGCCAGCGACAGGGGGTTTAGCTCACCCCTCCACTTT
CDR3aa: CASDRGFSSPLHF

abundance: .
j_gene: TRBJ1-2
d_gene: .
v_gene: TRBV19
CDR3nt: TGTGCCAGTAGTATCAATTTCGAGCGGGCTCGGGAGCTATATGGCTACACCTTC
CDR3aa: CASSINFERARELYGYTF

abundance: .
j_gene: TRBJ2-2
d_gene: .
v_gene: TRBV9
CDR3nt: TGTGCCAGCAGCGTAGGGGAGTACACCGGGGAGCTGTTTTTT
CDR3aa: CASSVGEYTGELFF

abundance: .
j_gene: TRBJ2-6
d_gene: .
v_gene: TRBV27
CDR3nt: TGTGCCAGCAGTCGTATAGCGATCGGGGCCAACGTCCTGACTTTC
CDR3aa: CASSRIAIGANVLTF

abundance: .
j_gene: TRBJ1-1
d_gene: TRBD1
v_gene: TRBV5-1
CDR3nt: TGCGCCAGCAGCGAGGGACAGACGCTTGGAAACACTGAAGCTTTCTTT
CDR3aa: CASSEGQTLGNTEAFF

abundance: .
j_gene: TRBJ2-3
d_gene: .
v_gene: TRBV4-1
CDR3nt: TGCGCCAGCAGCCTTGAGGACAGCGGCACAGATACGCAGTATTTT
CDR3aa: CASSLEDSGTDTQYF

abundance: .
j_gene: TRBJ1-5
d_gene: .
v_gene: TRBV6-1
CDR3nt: TGTGCCAGCAGTCTCTCACCACAGGGTAATCAGCCCCAGCATTTT
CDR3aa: CASSLSPQGNQPQHF

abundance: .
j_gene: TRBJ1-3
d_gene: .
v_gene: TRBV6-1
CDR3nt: TGTGCCAGCAGTGCCGTTGACAGTGGCCCTGGAAACACCATATATTTT
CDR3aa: CASSAVDSGPGNTIYF

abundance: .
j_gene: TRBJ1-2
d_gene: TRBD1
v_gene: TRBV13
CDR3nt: TGTGCCAGCAGCCAAGGGACAGGGGGTAACTATGGCTACACCTTC
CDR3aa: CASSQGTGGNYGYTF

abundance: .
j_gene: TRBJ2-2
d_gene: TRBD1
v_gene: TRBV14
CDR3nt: TGTGCCAGCAGGTCAGAGGGGGCGGCGGCCGGGGAGCTGTTTTTT
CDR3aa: CASRSEGAAAGELFF

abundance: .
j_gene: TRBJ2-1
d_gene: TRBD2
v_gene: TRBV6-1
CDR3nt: TGTGCCAGCAGTGAAGCGGGACTAGCGGGAGCCTACAATGAGCAGTTCTTC
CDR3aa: CASSEAGLAGAYNEQFF

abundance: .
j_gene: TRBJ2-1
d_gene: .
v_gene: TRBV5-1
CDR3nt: TGCGCCAGCAGTGACACTCCGAGCTCCTACAATGAGCAGTTCTTC
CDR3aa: CASSDTPSSYNEQFF

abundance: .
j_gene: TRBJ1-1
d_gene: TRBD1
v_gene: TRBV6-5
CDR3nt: TGTGCCAGCAGCAAAACGGGACAGGCGAACACTGAAGCTTTCTTT
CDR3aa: CASSKTGQANTEAFF

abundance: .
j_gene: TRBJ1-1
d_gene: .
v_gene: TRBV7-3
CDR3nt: TGTGCCAGCAGCTTCTCCCCGAACACTGAAGCTTTCTTT
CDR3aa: CASSFSPNTEAFF

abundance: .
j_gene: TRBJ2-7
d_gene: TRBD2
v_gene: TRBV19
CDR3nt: TGTGCCAGTAGTACTATAGCGGGGGGGCGGTACGAGCAGTACTTC
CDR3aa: CASSTIAGGRYEQYF